This TCR beta chain was identified in a study of beta chain features in type 1 diabetes. The study, taken as a whole, reports: Overrepresentation of cells with high TCR expression could result from cDNA sequencing. A potential influence of HLA type upon TCRB rearrangement remained unresolved herein. VDJ junctions from type 1 diabetes patients carried fewer insertions and larger deletions.

Germline V CDR1 and CDR2: SEHNR, FQNEAQ (reference sequence). The CDR3 covers 14 residues. Trimming removed 5 bases from V and 4 bases from J, with 11 bases in between. This clone appeared a single time. The antigen is undetermined. Over 95% purity was reached by all sorted populations. The authors reverse transcribed all of the isolated RNA, so sequencing captured expressed TCRB transcripts. Some clones are missing from TCRdb's copy, which holds only in-frame ones; the method was immunoSEQ multiplex PCR. The sample includes 900,000 or so clones, roughly 16% of them seen just once. This receptor was obtained from a woman under 30 in good health. The chain carries TRBV7-9 and TRBJ1-4, with D possibly being TRBD1 (6 bases). The source material was naive CD4+ T cells from blood. The CDR3 here is CASSKGQINEKLFF. In DNA, the CDR3 is TGTGCCAGCAGCAAAGGACAGATTAATGAAAAACTGTTTTTT.